These 10 T cell receptor beta chains were sequenced from one sample in a study of blood T cell repertoires in COVID-19. TCRdb's table, derived via immunoSEQ multiplex PCR, lists solely in-frame clones and lacks some. Of more than 150,000 clones listed, 75% to 80% are singletons. Specimen: peripheral blood. These receptors were taken from a woman in her 70s with acute or convalescent COVID-19.

The chain recombines TRBV15 with TRBJ1-1, with D possibly matching TRBD1 (5 bases). CDR3 length equals 13 residues. Trimming took off 1 base at V and 8 bases at J, with 11 bases between the two ends. Germline lookup yields CDR1 LNHNV and CDR2 YYDKDF (reference sequence). The CDR3 is CATSRVLDREAFF. DNA for the CDR3: TGTGCCACCAGCAGAGTCCTCGACAGAGAAGCTTTCTTT.

This clone showed up just once. The chain couples TRBV9 to TRBJ2-3; 8 bases agree with TRBD1. The V gene's germline CDR1 is SGDLS and CDR2 YYNGEE. This CDR3 region has 16 residues. The trim removed 3 bases at V and 0 bases at J, leaving 6 bases unmatched. CDR3 amino acids: CASSARTGSSTDTQYF. The CDR3 nucleotides read TGTGCCAGCAGCGCCCGGACAGGGTCTAGCACAGATACGCAGTATTTT.

Notes on this clone: Other DNA sequences in this specimen translate into the identical CDR3. The gene calls are TRBV3-1 (or the pseudogene TRBV3-2) and TRBJ2-1; TRBD2 aligns across 10 bases. Germline trimming cut 0 bases from V and 3 bases from J; bases unmatched to any gene: 5. Germline V gene data show CDR1 as LGHDT and CDR2 as YNNKEL (reference sequence). The CDR3 contains 17 residues. The CDR3 DNA is TGTGCCAGCAGCCAAGATTTGCTAGCGGGAGTCTACAATGAGCAGTTCTTC. This encodes CASSQDLLAGVYNEQFF.

The V and J genes are TRBV10-2 and TRBJ2-2, with TRBD2 identical over 8 bases. CDR1 and CDR2 (germline): WSHSY, SAAADI. CDR3 size: 14 residues. The trim removed 7 bases at V and 1 base at J, leaving 2 bases unmatched. The CDR3: CASTLAGNTGELFF. The DNA of the CDR3 is TGCGCCAGCACCCTAGCGGGGAACACCGGGGAGCTGTTTTTT.

The J gene is TRBJ1-2, the V gene TRBV21-1. TRBV21-1 is assigned pseudogene status. This CDR3 contains 20 residues. CDR3 in amino acids: CASGGRTAHQFRRANYGYTF. The CDR3 DNA is TGTGCCAGCGGCGGGAGAACCGCACACCAATTCAGACGAGCTAACTATGGCTACACCTTC.

The genes are TRBV6-2 or TRBV6-3 and TRBJ2-1; 14 nucleotides agree with TRBD2. Trimming cost V 4 bases and J 6 bases; bases outside gene matches: 8. CDR3 length: 17 residues. The V gene's germline CDR1 is MNHEY and CDR2 SVGEGT. The CDR3, as DNA: TGTGCCAGCAGTTCGGGACTAGCGGGAGTTTACCCCAATGAGCAGTTCTTC. Translation: CASSSGLAGVYPNEQFF.

With respect to this clone: The sample holds other DNA sequences that translate to the same CDR3. V is TRBV6-4 and J is TRBJ2-1; D is possibly TRBD1 (6 bases). The CDR3 covers 15 residues. Trimming took off 8 bases at V and 0 bases at J, with 14 bases between the two ends. CDR1 is MRHNA, CDR2 SNTAGT, per germline. The CDR3 reads CASRLDSLSYNEQFF. DNA of the CDR3: TGTGCCAGCCGATTGGACAGCCTCTCCTACAATGAGCAGTTCTTC.

The rearrangement joins TRBV9 to TRBJ1-1; weak D call: TRBD1 (6 bases). This CDR3 has 12 residues. Germline CDR1 and CDR2: SGDLS and YYNGEE. V shed 10 bases and J shed 7 bases, with 17 bases lying between them. CDR3 coding DNA: TGTGCCCGCGGGGGAGGGGGGTTTGAAGCTTTCTTT. This gives the protein CARGGGGFEAFF.

This chain joins TRBV10-1 and TRBJ2-7; D is ambiguous. Germline values: CDR1 WNHNN, CDR2 SYGVQD (reference sequence). The ends were cut back, 5 bases at V and 2 bases at J, with 10 bases in the middle. This CDR3 contains 13 residues. CDR3 coding DNA: TGCGCCAGCAGTAGCCACAGCACCTACGAGCAGTACTTC. Residues: CASSSHSTYEQYF.

The chain uses TRBV7-6 and TRBJ2-2; D ambiguous. This CDR3 region has 16 residues. Per germline, CDR1 SGHVS and CDR2 FNYEAQ. V was shortened by 2 bases and J by 1 base, with 11 bases between the two germline ends. The CDR3 loop is CASSLQATLNTGELFF. The CDR3 coding sequence is TGTGCCAGCAGCTTACAAGCGACTCTGAACACCGGGGAGCTGTTTTTT.